This TCR beta chain was sequenced for a study of cytomegalovirus exposure and HLA in healthy donors. Study observations and caveats: A later analysis by the authors found several of the most significant clusters apparently linked to common viral pathogens. The study labeled around 160 TCR beta chains cytomegalovirus-associated.

This clone appeared once. What it binds is unknown. This CDR3 region has 14 residues. V lost 2 bases to trimming and J lost 3 bases; unmatched junction nucleotides: 3. Germline V gene lookup returns CDR1 SSHAT and CDR2 FNYEAQ (reference sequence). The PCR made use of 60 Vbeta and 13 Jbeta primers. Libraries were prepared by immunoSEQ multiplex PCR; TCRdb keeps only in-frame clonotypes and omits some of them. The repertoire has over 150,000 clones, roughly 79% of them found once; the top ten carry over 10%. This sequence originates from a woman aged 45 to 65 in good health and CMV-seronegative. This chain links TRBV7-7 with TRBJ1-2; 7 bases align to TRBD1. The specimen sequenced was PBMCs. The CDR3 bases are TGTGCCAGCAGCTTAAAGGGGGCAGACTATGGCTACACCTTC. Translation gives CASSLKGADYGYTF.